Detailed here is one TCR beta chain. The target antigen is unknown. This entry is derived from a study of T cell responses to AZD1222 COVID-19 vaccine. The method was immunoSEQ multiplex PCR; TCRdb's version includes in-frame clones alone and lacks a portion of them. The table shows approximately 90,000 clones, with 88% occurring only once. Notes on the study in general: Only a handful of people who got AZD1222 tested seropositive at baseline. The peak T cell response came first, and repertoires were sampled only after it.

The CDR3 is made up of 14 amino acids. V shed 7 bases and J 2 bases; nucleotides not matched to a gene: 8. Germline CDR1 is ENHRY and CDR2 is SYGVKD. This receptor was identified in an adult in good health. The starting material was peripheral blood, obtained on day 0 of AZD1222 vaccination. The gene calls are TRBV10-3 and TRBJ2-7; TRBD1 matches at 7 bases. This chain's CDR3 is CAIMKGQQAYEQYF. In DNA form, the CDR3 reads TGTGCCATCATGAAGGGACAGCAAGCCTACGAGCAGTACTTC.